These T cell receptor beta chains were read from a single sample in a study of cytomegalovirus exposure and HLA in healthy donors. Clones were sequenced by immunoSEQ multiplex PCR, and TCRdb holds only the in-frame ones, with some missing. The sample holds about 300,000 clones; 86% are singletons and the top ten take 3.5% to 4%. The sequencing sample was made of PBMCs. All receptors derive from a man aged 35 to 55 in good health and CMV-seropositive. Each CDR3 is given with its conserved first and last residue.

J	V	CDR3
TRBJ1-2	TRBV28	CASSLFPGQGGKYGYGYTF
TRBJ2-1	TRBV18	CASSPWTSGNNEQFF
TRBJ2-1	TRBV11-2	CASSLAGTRDNEQFF
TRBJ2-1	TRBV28	CASHLGAGSYNEQFF
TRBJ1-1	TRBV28	CASSRQSNTEAFF
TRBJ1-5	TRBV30	CAWNRQGTSNQPQHF
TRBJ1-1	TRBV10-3	CAISEDRVTEAFF
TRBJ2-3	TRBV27	CATYDSSGSGTDTQYF
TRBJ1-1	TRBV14	CASSQRGRTEAFF
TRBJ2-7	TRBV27	CASSLAAGSYEQYF
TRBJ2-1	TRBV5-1	CASSLVASTGDEQFF
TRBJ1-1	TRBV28	CASSLKFPGRNTEAFF
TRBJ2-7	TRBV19	CASSIPGETYEQYF
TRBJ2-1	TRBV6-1	CATDASGYNEQFF
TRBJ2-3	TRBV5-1	CASSLMTSRFTDTQYF
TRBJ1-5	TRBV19	CASSRRTEASNQPQHF
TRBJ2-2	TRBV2	CASSPRGLTGELFF
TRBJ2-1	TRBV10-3	CAIAWAGGGNEQFF
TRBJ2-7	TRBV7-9	CSSSERLVPPYEQYF
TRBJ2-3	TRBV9	CASSGGTSGTSTDTQYF
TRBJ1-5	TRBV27	CASRRTGDSNQPQHF
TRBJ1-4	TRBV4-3	CASSQEPAGGEKLFF
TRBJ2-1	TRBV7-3	CASSPSGSSYNEQFF
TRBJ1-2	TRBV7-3	CASSLRGQTGFTF
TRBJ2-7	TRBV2	CASSLGQAEEQYF
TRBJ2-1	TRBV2	CASSGSSGFLDEQFF
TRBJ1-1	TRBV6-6	CASTRDRGYTEAFF
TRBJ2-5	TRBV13	CASSPRTSGRFQETQYF
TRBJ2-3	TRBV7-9	CSSSRSPDTQYF
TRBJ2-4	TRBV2	CASSAGTSIQYF
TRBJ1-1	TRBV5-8	CASSPMRQGSTEAFF
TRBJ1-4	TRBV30	CAWSRSRDRGSSNEKLFF
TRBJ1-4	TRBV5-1	CASRVGTANEKLFF
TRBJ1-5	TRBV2	CASSPRVMNQPQHF
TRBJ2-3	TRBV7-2	CASSAEYLSTDTQYF
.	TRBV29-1	CSVLSDSSYEQYF
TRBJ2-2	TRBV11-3	CASSADRNTGELFF
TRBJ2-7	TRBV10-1	CASSEPGLAGGPSSYEQYF
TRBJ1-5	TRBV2	CATRTGEAQPQHF
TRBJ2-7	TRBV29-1	CSGGERYEQYF
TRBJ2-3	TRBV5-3	CARSPWTEPPTDTQYF
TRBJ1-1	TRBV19	CASSRGRGRPLNTEAFF
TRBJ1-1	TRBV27	CASSLGGRYTEAFF
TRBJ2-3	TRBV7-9	CASSFVMGQGVGTDTQYF
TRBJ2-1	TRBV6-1	CASRLGRGVMDEQFF
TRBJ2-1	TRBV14	CASSLMSGSYNEQFF
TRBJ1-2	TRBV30	CAWSALSDLSGYTF
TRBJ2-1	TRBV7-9	CASSPRQGANNEQFF
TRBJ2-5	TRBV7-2	CASRRGLQETQYF
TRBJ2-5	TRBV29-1	CSVEGGQMYQETQYF
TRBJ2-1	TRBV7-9	CASSLGLAWDEQFF
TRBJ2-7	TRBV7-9	CASSLSVAGEAREQYF
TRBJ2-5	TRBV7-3	CASSLTPQGQQYF
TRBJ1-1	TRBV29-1	CSVPPQGKDTEAFF
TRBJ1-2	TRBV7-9	CASSQDRGRNYGYTF